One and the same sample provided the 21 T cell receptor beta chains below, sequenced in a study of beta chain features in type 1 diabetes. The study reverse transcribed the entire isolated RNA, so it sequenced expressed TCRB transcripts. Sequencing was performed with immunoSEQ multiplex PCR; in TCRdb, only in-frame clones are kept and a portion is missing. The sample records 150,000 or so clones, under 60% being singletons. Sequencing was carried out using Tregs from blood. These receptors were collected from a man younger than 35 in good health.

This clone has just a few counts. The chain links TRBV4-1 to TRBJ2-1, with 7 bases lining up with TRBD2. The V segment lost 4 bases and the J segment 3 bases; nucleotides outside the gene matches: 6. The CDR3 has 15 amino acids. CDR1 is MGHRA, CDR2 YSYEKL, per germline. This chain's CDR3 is CASSPKGTIYNEQFF. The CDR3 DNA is TGCGCCAGCAGCCCCAAGGGGACTATCTACAATGAGCAGTTCTTC.

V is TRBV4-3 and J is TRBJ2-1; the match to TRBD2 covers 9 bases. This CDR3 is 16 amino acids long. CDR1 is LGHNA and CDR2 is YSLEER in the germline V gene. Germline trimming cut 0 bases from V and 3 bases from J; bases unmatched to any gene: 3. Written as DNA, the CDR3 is TGCGCCAGCAGCCAAGAGTGGCGGGGGGGCTACAATGAGCAGTTCTTC. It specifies CASSQEWRGGYNEQFF.

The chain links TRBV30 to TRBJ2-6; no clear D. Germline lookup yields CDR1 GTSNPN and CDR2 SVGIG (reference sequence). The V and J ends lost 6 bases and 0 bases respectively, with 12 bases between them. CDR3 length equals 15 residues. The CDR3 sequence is CACLDQSSGANVLTF. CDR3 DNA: TGTGCCTGCCTTGATCAGTCCTCTGGGGCCAACGTCCTGACTTTC. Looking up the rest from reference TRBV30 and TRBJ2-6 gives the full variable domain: SQTIHQWPATLVQPVGSPLSLECTVEGTSNPNLYWYRQAAGRGLQLLFYSVGIGQISSEVPQNLSASRPQDRQFILSSKKLLLSDSGFYLCACLDQSSGANVLTFGAGSRLTVL.

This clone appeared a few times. As DNA, the CDR3 is TGTGCCAGCAGCTACGGGTGGGGGGAGCTGTTTTTT. It encodes CASSYGWGELFF. This chain uses TRBV7-6 with TRBJ2-2, with no clear D. Germline V CDR1 and CDR2: SGHVS, FNYEAQ. Trimming removed 4 bases at V and 8 bases at J, with 8 bases between. The CDR3 extends over 12 amino acids.

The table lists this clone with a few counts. This chain's CDR3 is CSVARASAYNEQFF. Here the CDR3 DNA reads TGCAGCGTTGCGCGAGCTAGCGCGTACAATGAGCAGTTCTTC. The chain is built from TRBV29-1 and TRBJ2-1, with a weak D call TRBD2 (6 bases). Germline V lookup: CDR1 SQVTM, CDR2 ANQGSEA. The CDR3 is 14 amino acids. Trimming left V 4 bases short and J 4 bases short, with 14 bases between.

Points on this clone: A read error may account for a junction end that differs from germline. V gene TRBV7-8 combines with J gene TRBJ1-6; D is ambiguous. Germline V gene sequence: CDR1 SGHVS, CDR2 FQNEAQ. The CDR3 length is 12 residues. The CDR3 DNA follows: TGTGCCAGCAGCTTTCCTAATTCACCCCCCCACTTT. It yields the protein CASSFPNSPPHF.

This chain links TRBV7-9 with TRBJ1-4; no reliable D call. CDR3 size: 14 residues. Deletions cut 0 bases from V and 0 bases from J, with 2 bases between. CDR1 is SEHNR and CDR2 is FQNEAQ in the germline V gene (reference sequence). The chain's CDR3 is CASSLASTNEKLFF. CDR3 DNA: TGTGCCAGCAGCTTAGCCTCAACTAATGAAAAACTGTTTTTT.

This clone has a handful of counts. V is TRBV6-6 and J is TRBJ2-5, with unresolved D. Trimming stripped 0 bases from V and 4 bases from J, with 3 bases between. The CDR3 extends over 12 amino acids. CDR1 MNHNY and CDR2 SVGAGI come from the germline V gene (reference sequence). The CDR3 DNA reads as TGTGCCAGCAGTTACTCGGCAGAGACCCAGTACTTC. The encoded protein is CASSYSAETQYF.

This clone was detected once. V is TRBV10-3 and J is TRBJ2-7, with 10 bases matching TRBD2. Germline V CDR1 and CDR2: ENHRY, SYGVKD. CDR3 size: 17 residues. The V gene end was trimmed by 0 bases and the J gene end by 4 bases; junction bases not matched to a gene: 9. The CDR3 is CAISESLAGVLRYEQYF. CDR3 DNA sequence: TGTGCCATCAGTGAGTCCCTAGCGGGAGTGCTTCGGTACGAGCAGTACTTC.

This chain's CDR3 is CASSLAGTGAGETQYF. DNA for the CDR3: TGTGCCAGCAGCTTGGCAGGGACAGGGGCAGGAGAGACCCAGTACTTC. The J gene is TRBJ2-5, the V gene TRBV5-6; 10 nucleotides align to TRBD1. Germline V gives CDR1 SGHDT, CDR2 YYEEEE. The CDR3 has 16 residues. The trim removed 0 bases at V and 4 bases at J, leaving 6 bases unmatched. The full variable domain, rest sourced from reference TRBV5-6 and TRBJ2-5, is DAGVTQSPTHLIKTRGQQVTLRCSPKSGHDTVSWYQQALGQGPQFIFQYYEEEERQRGNFPDRFSGHQFPNYSSELNVNALLLGDSALYLCASSLAGTGAGETQYFGPGTRLLVL.

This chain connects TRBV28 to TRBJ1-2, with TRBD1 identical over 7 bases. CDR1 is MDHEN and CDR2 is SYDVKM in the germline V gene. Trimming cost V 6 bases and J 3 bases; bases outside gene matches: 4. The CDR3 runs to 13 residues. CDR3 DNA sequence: TGTGCCAGCAGAGACGGACAGGACTATGGCTACACCTTC. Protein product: CASRDGQDYGYTF.

The DNA of the CDR3 is TGTGCCAGCAGCTTAAGTGACAGGGGACGATCACCCCTCCACTTT. This gives the protein CASSLSDRGRSPLHF. V usage is TRBV7-2 and J usage is TRBJ1-6; 8 nucleotides align to TRBD1. There are 15 residues in the CDR3. The trim removed 2 bases at V and 10 bases at J, leaving 7 bases unmatched. Looked up from germline, CDR1 is SGHTA and CDR2 is FQGNSA. The variable domain in full, completed from reference TRBV7-2 and TRBJ1-6, reads GAGVSQSPSNKVTEKGKDVELRCDPISGHTALYWYRQSLGQGLEFLIYFQGNSAPDKSGLPSDRFSAERTGGSVSTLTIQRTQQEDSAVYLCASSLSDRGRSPLHFGNGTRLTVT.

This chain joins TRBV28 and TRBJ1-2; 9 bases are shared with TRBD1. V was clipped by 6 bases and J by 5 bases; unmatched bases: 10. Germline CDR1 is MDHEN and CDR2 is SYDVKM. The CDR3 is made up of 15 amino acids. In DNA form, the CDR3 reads TGTGCCAGCAGCATCCTGGACAGGGGAAGATATGGCTACACCTTC. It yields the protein CASSILDRGRYGYTF.

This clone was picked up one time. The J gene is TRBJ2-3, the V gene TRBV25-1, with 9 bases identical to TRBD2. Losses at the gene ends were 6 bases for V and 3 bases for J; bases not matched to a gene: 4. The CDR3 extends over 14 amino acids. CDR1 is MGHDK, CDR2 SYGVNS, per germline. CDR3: CASSPAGGTDTQYF. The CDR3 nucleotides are TGTGCCAGCAGCCCAGCGGGGGGTACAGATACGCAGTATTTT.

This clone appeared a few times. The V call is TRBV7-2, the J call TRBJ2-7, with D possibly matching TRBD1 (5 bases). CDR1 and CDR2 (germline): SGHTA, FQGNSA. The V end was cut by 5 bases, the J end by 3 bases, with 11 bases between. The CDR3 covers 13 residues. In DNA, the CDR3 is TGTGCCAGCAGCCAGTCAGGGTACTACGAGCAGTACTTC. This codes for CASSQSGYYEQYF.

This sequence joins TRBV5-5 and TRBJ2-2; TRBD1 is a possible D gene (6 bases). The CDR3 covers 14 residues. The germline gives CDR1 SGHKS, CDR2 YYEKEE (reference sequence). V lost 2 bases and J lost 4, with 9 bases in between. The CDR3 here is CASSFQQGTGELFF. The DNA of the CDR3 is TGTGCCAGCAGCTTCCAACAGGGCACCGGGGAGCTGTTTTTT. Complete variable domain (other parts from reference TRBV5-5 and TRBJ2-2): DAGVTQSPTHLIKTRGQQVTLRCSPISGHKSVSWYQQVLGQGPQFIFQYYEKEERGRGNFPDRFSARQFPNYSSELNVNALLLGDSALYLCASSFQQGTGELFFGEGSRLTVL.

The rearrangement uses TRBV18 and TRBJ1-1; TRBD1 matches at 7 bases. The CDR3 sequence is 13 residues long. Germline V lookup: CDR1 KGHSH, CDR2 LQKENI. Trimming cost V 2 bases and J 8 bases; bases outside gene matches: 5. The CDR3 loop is CASSPGDSSEAFF. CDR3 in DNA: TGTGCCAGCTCACCAGGGGACAGTAGCGAAGCTTTCTTT.

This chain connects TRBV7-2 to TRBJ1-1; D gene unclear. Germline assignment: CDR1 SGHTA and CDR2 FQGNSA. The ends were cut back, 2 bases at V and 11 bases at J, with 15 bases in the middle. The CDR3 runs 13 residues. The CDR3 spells CASSLSLLARAFF. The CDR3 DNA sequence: TGTGCCAGCAGCTTATCCCTTTTGGCGCGGGCTTTCTTT. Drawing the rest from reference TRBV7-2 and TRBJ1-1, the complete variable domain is GAGVSQSPSNKVTEKGKDVELRCDPISGHTALYWYRQSLGQGLEFLIYFQGNSAPDKSGLPSDRFSAERTGGSVSTLTIQRTQQEDSAVYLCASSLSLLARAFFGQGTRLTVV.

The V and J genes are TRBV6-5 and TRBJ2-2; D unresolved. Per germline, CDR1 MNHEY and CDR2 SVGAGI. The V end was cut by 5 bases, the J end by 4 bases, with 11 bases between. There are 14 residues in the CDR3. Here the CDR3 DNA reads TGTGCCAGCAGTCCCTACCAGGCCACCGGGGAGCTGTTTTTT. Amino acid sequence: CASSPYQATGELFF.

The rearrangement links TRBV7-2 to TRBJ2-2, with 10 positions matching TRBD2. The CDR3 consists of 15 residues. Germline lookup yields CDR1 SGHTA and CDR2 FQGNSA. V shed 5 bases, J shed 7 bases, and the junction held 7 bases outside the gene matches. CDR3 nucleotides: TGTGCCAGCAGCACGGGACTAGCGCGAATCGGGGAGCTGTTTTTT. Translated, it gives CASSTGLARIGELFF. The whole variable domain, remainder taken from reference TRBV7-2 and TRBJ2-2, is GAGVSQSPSNKVTEKGKDVELRCDPISGHTALYWYRQSLGQGLEFLIYFQGNSAPDKSGLPSDRFSAERTGGSVSTLTIQRTQQEDSAVYLCASSTGLARIGELFFGEGSRLTVL.

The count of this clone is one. The CDR3 region is CASSPVRTEAFF. For the CDR3, the DNA is TGTGCCAGCAGCCCCGTCCGGACTGAAGCTTTCTTT. The chain has TRBV7-8 and TRBJ1-1; no clear D. From germline, CDR1 is SGHVS and CDR2 FQNEAQ. Between the trimmed V and J ends, which lost 5 bases and 5 bases, there was a span of 9 bases. This CDR3 is 12 amino acids long.